A selection of T cell receptor beta chains follows, all from one sample in a study of CD8+CD57+ T cells in acquired aplastic anemia. TCRdb re-called the reads with MiXCR, one entry per CDR3 protein. The table has around 170,000 distinct CDR3 sequences, about half seen once; the top ten hold 2.5% to 4%. The sample comprised sorted CD4+, CD8+, or CD8+CD57+ T cells (not recorded which) from PBMCs. The receptor source for this set is a human donor with aplastic anemia. The CDR3 runs from the conserved cysteine through the conserved F or W. Fields, in order: clone size, J gene, V gene, D gene, CDR3 protein, CDR3 DNA. D genes are given only for firm matches. The listing skips clone size in some rows; elsewhere it reads once, few, many or a size class.

abundance: many; j_gene: TRBJ2-5; v_gene: TRBV24-1; d_gene: -; CDR3aa: CATSDPQGGRETQYF; CDR3nt: TGTGCCACCAGTGATCCCCAAGGGGGGCGAGAGACCCAGTACTTC
abundance: -; j_gene: TRBJ2-7; v_gene: TRBV9; d_gene: TRBD2; CDR3aa: CASSGESGKPSYEQYF; CDR3nt: TGTGCCAGCAGCGGCGAAAGCGGGAAGCCCTCCTACGAGCAGTACTTC
abundance: -; j_gene: TRBJ1-5; v_gene: TRBV10-3; d_gene: -; CDR3aa: CATSDGGSQPQHF; CDR3nt: TGTGCCACTTCGGACGGGGGGAGTCAGCCCCAGCATTTT
abundance: -; j_gene: TRBJ2-3; v_gene: TRBV4-1; d_gene: -; CDR3aa: CASSHPRTDTQYF; CDR3nt: TGCGCCAGCAGCCATCCCCGCACAGATACGCAGTATTTT
abundance: many; j_gene: TRBJ2-1; v_gene: TRBV20-1; d_gene: -; CDR3aa: CSANLGGYNEQFF; CDR3nt: TGCAGTGCTAACCTTGGAGGCTACAATGAGCAGTTCTTC
abundance: many; j_gene: TRBJ2-7; v_gene: TRBV20-1; d_gene: -; CDR3aa: CSARERGVALYEQYF; CDR3nt: TGCAGTGCTAGAGAGAGGGGGGTGGCGTTGTACGAGCAGTACTTC
abundance: once; j_gene: TRBJ1-1; v_gene: TRBV2; d_gene: -; CDR3aa: CASSEEQSTEAFF; CDR3nt: TGTGCCAGCAGTGAAGAACAGAGCACTGAAGCTTTCTTT
abundance: -; j_gene: TRBJ2-5; v_gene: TRBV7-3; d_gene: -; CDR3aa: CASSPAREETQYF; CDR3nt: TGTGCCAGCAGCCCAGCTAGGGAGGAGACCCAGTACTTC
abundance: -; j_gene: TRBJ1-4; v_gene: TRBV6-2/TRBV6-3; d_gene: TRBD1; CDR3aa: CASRPDRGDGYSEKLFF; CDR3nt: TGTGCCAGCAGGCCGGACAGGGGCGATGGATACAGTGAAAAACTGTTTTTT
abundance: -; j_gene: TRBJ2-3; v_gene: TRBV15; d_gene: TRBD1; CDR3aa: CATSRGLRDSEQYF; CDR3nt: TGTGCCACCAGCAGAGGATTGAGGGACAGTGAGCAGTATTTT
abundance: -; j_gene: TRBJ2-5; v_gene: TRBV6-1; d_gene: -; CDR3aa: CASSGAQGGTQYF; CDR3nt: TGTGCCAGCAGTGGGGCCCAGGGCGGGACCCAGTACTTC
abundance: -; j_gene: TRBJ2-5; v_gene: TRBV2; d_gene: -; CDR3aa: CASSVDRVQETQYF; CDR3nt: TGTGCCAGCAGCGTCGACAGAGTCCAAGAGACCCAGTACTTC
abundance: few; j_gene: TRBJ2-7; v_gene: TRBV15; d_gene: -; CDR3aa: CATSRDAHSLYEQYF; CDR3nt: TGTGCCACCAGCAGAGATGCGCACAGCCTTTACGAGCAGTACTTC
abundance: many; j_gene: TRBJ2-1; v_gene: TRBV12-3/TRBV12-4; d_gene: -; CDR3aa: CASSLSRAEQFF; CDR3nt: TGTGCCAGCAGTTTGTCCCGAGCGGAGCAGTTCTTC
abundance: -; j_gene: TRBJ2-5; v_gene: TRBV12-3/TRBV12-4; d_gene: -; CDR3aa: CASSAELGLGETQYF; CDR3nt: TGTGCCAGCAGTGCTGAACTAGGGTTGGGAGAGACCCAGTACTTC
abundance: few; j_gene: TRBJ2-7; v_gene: TRBV19; d_gene: -; CDR3aa: CASSIGRYEQYF; CDR3nt: TGTGCCAGTAGTATTGGACGGTACGAGCAGTACTTC
abundance: many; j_gene: TRBJ1-3; v_gene: TRBV6-2/TRBV6-3; d_gene: -; CDR3aa: CASSRQGTIYF; CDR3nt: TGTGCCAGCAGCCGCCAGGGGACCATATATTTT
abundance: many; j_gene: TRBJ1-2; v_gene: TRBV12-3/TRBV12-4; d_gene: -; CDR3aa: CASSERKRGSYGYTF; CDR3nt: TGTGCCAGCAGTGAACGTAAGAGGGGTAGTTATGGCTACACCTTC
abundance: -; j_gene: TRBJ1-2; v_gene: TRBV24-1; d_gene: -; CDR3aa: CATSDLRTEHGYTF; CDR3nt: TGTGCCACCAGTGATTTACGGACAGAGCATGGCTACACCTTC
abundance: few; j_gene: TRBJ1-4; v_gene: TRBV7-2; d_gene: -; CDR3aa: CASSSDRHNEKLFF; CDR3nt: TGTGCCAGCAGCTCGGACAGACATAATGAAAAACTGTTTTTT
abundance: many; j_gene: TRBJ2-2; v_gene: TRBV7-3; d_gene: -; CDR3aa: CASSYAGNTGELFF; CDR3nt: TGTGCCAGCAGCTATGCAGGGAACACCGGGGAGCTGTTTTTT
abundance: -; j_gene: TRBJ1-2; v_gene: TRBV24-1; d_gene: -; CDR3aa: CSTIGSPSPYGYTF; CDR3nt: TGCTCCACCATTGGCAGTCCGAGCCCGTATGGCTACACCTTC
abundance: once; j_gene: TRBJ1-1; v_gene: TRBV19; d_gene: TRBD1; CDR3aa: CASSMGQGTEAFF; CDR3nt: TGTGCCAGTAGTATGGGACAGGGGACTGAAGCTTTCTTT
abundance: many; j_gene: TRBJ2-1; v_gene: TRBV10-3; d_gene: -; CDR3aa: CAASGFQGNEQFF; CDR3nt: TGTGCCGCAAGTGGATTTCAGGGGAATGAGCAGTTCTTC
abundance: many; j_gene: TRBJ1-2; v_gene: TRBV19; d_gene: TRBD1; CDR3aa: CASSIASTGYDGYTF; CDR3nt: TGTGCCAGTAGTATAGCCTCGACAGGGTATGATGGCTACACCTTC
abundance: -; j_gene: TRBJ2-3; v_gene: TRBV4-3; d_gene: -; CDR3aa: CASSLSKAGFTDTQYF; CDR3nt: TGCGCCAGCAGCCTCTCAAAGGCGGGGTTTACAGATACGCAGTATTTT
abundance: many; j_gene: TRBJ1-2; v_gene: TRBV7-9; d_gene: TRBD1; CDR3aa: CASSPDGTATYGYTF; CDR3nt: TGTGCCAGCAGCCCTGATGGGACAGCCACCTATGGCTACACCTTC
abundance: once; j_gene: TRBJ2-7; v_gene: TRBV7-6; d_gene: TRBD2; CDR3aa: CAPLHRGLAGGRGEQYF; CDR3nt: TGTGCCCCACTACATCGAGGACTAGCGGGGGGGCGTGGCGAGCAGTACTTC
abundance: -; j_gene: TRBJ1-3; v_gene: TRBV18; d_gene: -; CDR3aa: CASSDSRSGNTIYF; CDR3nt: TGTGCCAGCTCGGACAGCCGCTCTGGAAACACCATATATTTT
abundance: -; j_gene: TRBJ2-1; v_gene: TRBV7-3; d_gene: TRBD2; CDR3aa: CASSFGTSRDNEQFF; CDR3nt: TGTGCCAGCAGCTTTGGGACTAGCCGAGACAATGAGCAGTTCTTC
abundance: -; j_gene: TRBJ2-1; v_gene: TRBV19; d_gene: TRBD2; CDR3aa: CASSIRAGAHSYNEQFF; CDR3nt: TGTGCCAGTAGTATACGAGCGGGGGCCCACTCCTACAATGAGCAGTTCTTC
abundance: many; j_gene: TRBJ1-4; v_gene: TRBV19; d_gene: -; CDR3aa: CASRSGRTAFNEKLFF; CDR3nt: TGTGCCAGTAGATCAGGGAGGACAGCGTTTAATGAAAAACTGTTTTTT
abundance: once; j_gene: TRBJ1-6; v_gene: TRBV15; d_gene: -; CDR3aa: CATSRELGAGDSPLHF; CDR3nt: TGTGCCACCAGCAGAGAATTGGGGGCGGGGGATTCACCCCTCCACTTT
abundance: many; j_gene: TRBJ2-3; v_gene: TRBV29-1; d_gene: -; CDR3aa: CSVVAGHQSTDTQYF; CDR3nt: TGCAGCGTTGTCGCTGGGCACCAAAGCACAGATACGCAGTATTTT
abundance: many; j_gene: TRBJ2-1; v_gene: TRBV7-2; d_gene: TRBD2; CDR3aa: CASSLRDYYSEQFF; CDR3nt: TGTGCCAGCAGCTTGCGGGACTACTACAGTGAGCAGTTCTTC
abundance: many; j_gene: TRBJ1-1; v_gene: TRBV12-3/TRBV12-4; d_gene: -; CDR3aa: CASSFTPDRNTEAFF; CDR3nt: TGTGCCAGCAGTTTCACTCCGGACAGAAACACTGAAGCTTTCTTT
abundance: many; j_gene: TRBJ1-5; v_gene: TRBV5-1; d_gene: -; CDR3aa: CASSLFGENQPQHF; CDR3nt: TGCGCCAGCAGCTTGTTTGGGGAAAATCAGCCCCAGCATTTT
abundance: -; j_gene: TRBJ1-4; v_gene: TRBV18; d_gene: TRBD1; CDR3aa: CASSPMQGATNEKLFF; CDR3nt: TGTGCCAGCTCACCGATGCAGGGGGCGACTAATGAAAAACTGTTTTTT
abundance: -; j_gene: TRBJ2-2; v_gene: TRBV10-3; d_gene: TRBD2; CDR3aa: CAITGLAGGTGELFF; CDR3nt: TGTGCCATCACCGGACTAGCGGGGGGAACCGGGGAGCTGTTTTTT
abundance: -; j_gene: TRBJ2-7; v_gene: TRBV18; d_gene: -; CDR3aa: CASSPQGQNYEQYF; CDR3nt: TGTGCCAGCTCACCACAAGGACAGAACTACGAGCAGTACTTC
abundance: -; j_gene: TRBJ2-1; v_gene: TRBV7-6; d_gene: TRBD2; CDR3aa: CASGTINEQFF; CDR3nt: TGTGCCAGCGGGACTATCAATGAGCAGTTCTTC
abundance: -; j_gene: TRBJ2-6; v_gene: TRBV24-1; d_gene: -; CDR3aa: CATSGRQNTEAF; CDR3nt: TGTGCCACCAGTGGCCGACAGAACACTGAAGCTTTC
abundance: -; j_gene: TRBJ2-1; v_gene: TRBV2; d_gene: -; CDR3aa: CASSVAGSIRRNEQFF; CDR3nt: TGTGCCAGCAGTGTGGCGGGGTCGATTAGGAGGAATGAGCAGTTCTTC
abundance: many; j_gene: TRBJ1-4; v_gene: TRBV5-1; d_gene: -; CDR3aa: CASSLGAPDGEKLFF; CDR3nt: TGCGCCAGCAGCTTGGGGGCCCCGGACGGAGAAAAACTGTTTTTT
abundance: -; j_gene: TRBJ1-4; v_gene: TRBV24-1; d_gene: TRBD1; CDR3aa: CATSEQGGVEKLFF; CDR3nt: TGTGCCACCAGTGAGCAGGGGGGTGTGGAAAAACTGTTTTTT
abundance: many; j_gene: TRBJ1-4; v_gene: TRBV20-1; d_gene: TRBD1; CDR3aa: CSARDGGQGGEKLFF; CDR3nt: TGCAGTGCTAGAGATGGTGGACAGGGGGGAGAAAAACTGTTTTTT
abundance: -; j_gene: TRBJ1-2; v_gene: TRBV7-2; d_gene: TRBD1; CDR3aa: CASSLVGQGGYGYTF; CDR3nt: TGTGCCAGCAGCCTCGTGGGACAGGGAGGCTATGGCTACACCTTC